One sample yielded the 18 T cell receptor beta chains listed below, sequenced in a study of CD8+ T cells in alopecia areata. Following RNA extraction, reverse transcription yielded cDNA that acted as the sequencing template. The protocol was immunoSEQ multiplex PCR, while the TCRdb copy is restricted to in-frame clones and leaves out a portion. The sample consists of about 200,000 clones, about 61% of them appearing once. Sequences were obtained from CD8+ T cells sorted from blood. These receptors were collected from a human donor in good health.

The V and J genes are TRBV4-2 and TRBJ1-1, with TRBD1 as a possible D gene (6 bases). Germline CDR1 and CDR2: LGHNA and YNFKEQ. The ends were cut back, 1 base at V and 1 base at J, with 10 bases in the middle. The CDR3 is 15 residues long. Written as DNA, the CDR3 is TGTGCCAGCAGCCAAGGTCCAGGGGCGAACACTGAAGCTTTCTTT. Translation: CASSQGPGANTEAFF.

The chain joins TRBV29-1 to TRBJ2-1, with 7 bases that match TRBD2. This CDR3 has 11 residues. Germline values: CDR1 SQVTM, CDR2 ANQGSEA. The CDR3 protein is CMSPSGNEQFF. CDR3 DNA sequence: TGCATGAGTCCTAGCGGCAATGAGCAGTTCTTC.

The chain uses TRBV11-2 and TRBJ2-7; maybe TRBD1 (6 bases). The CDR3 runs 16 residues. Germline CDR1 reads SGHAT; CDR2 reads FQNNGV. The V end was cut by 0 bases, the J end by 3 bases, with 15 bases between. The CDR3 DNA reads TGTGCCAGCAGCTTAGATCTGGGGGCGAGAGGCTACGAGCAGTACTTC. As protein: CASSLDLGARGYEQYF.

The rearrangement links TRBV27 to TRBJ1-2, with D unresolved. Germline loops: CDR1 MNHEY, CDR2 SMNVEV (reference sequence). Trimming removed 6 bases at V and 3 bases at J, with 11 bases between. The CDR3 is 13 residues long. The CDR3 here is CASSLRADYGYTF. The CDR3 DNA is TGTGCCAGCAGCCTACGTGCCGACTATGGCTACACCTTC.

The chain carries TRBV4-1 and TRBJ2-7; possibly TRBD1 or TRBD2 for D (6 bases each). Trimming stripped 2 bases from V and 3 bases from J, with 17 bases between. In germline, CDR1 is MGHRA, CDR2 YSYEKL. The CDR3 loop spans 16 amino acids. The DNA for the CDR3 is TGCGCCAGCAGCCAAACCCCCACCGGGGGCGGCTACGAGCAGTACTTC. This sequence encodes CASSQTPTGGGYEQYF.

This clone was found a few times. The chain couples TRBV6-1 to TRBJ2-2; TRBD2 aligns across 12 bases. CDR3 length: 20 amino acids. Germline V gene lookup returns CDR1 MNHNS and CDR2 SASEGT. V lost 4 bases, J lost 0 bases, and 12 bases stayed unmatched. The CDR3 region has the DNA TGTGCCAGCAGTGCCCGACTAGCGGGGGTGATAACCGCGAACACCGGGGAGCTGTTTTTT. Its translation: CASSARLAGVITANTGELFF.

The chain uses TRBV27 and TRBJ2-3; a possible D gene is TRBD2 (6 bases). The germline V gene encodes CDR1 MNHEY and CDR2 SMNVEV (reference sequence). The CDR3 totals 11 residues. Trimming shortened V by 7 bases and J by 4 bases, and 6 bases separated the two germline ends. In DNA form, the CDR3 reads TGTGCCAGCAAGCGGGCAGATACGCAGTATTTT. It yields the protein CASKRADTQYF.

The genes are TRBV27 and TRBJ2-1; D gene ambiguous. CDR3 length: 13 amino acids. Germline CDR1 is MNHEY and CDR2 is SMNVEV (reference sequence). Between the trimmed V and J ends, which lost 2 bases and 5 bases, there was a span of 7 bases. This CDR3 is CASSLVADNEQFF. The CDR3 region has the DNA TGTGCCAGCAGTTTAGTGGCGGACAATGAGCAGTTCTTC.

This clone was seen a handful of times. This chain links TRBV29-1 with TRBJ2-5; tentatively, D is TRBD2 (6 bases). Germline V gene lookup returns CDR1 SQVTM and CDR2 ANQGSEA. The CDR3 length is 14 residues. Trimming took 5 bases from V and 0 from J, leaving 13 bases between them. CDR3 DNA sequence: TGCAGCGTTTACAATTGGGAGGACCAAGAGACCCAGTACTTC. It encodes CSVYNWEDQETQYF.

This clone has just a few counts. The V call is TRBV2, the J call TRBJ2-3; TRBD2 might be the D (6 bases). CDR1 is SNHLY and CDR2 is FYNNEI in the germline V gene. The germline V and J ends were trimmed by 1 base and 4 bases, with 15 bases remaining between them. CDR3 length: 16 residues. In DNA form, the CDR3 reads TGTGCCAGCAGTGAAGGGGGACTCCGGGGCCCAGATACGCAGTATTTT. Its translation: CASSEGGLRGPDTQYF.

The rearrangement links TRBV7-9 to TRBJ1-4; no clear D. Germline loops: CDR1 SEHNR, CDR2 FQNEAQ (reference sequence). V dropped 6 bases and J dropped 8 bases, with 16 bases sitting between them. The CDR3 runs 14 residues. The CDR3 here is CASRSETATEKLFF. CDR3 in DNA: TGTGCCAGCAGGAGCGAAACCGCGACGGAAAAACTGTTTTTT.

The CDR3 loop is CASSLGGTVYEQYF. The CDR3 bases are TGTGCCAGCAGCTTAGGGGGGACAGTATACGAGCAGTACTTC. V and J are TRBV11-2 and TRBJ2-7, with 7 bases matching TRBD1. The CDR3 runs to 14 residues. The germline CDR1 and CDR2 sequences are SGHAT and FQNNGV. V gave up 1 base and J gave up 4 bases; unmatched junction bases: 4.

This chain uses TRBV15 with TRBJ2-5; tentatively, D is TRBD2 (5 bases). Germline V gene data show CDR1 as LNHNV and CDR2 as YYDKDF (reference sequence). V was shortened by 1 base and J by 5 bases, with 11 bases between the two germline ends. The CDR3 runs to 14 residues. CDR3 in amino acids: CATSRGEGWETQYF. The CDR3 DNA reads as TGTGCCACCAGCAGAGGAGAGGGCTGGGAGACCCAGTACTTC.

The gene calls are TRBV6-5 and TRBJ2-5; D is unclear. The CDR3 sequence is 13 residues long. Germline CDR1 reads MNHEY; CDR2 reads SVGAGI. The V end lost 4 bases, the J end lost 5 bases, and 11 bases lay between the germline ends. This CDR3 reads CASSSRLRETQYF. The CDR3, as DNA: TGTGCCAGCAGTTCCCGTCTACGGGAGACCCAGTACTTC.

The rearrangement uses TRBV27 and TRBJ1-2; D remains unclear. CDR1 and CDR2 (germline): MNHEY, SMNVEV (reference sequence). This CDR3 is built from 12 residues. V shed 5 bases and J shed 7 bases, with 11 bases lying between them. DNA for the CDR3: TGTGCCAGCAGTAACCCAGGACGTGGCTACACCTTC. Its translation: CASSNPGRGYTF.

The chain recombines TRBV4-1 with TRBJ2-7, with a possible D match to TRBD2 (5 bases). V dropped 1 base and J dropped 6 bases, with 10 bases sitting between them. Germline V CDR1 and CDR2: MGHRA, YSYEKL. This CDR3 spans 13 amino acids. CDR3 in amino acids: CASSQGLASEQYF. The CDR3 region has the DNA TGCGCCAGCAGCCAAGGATTAGCGAGCGAGCAGTACTTC.

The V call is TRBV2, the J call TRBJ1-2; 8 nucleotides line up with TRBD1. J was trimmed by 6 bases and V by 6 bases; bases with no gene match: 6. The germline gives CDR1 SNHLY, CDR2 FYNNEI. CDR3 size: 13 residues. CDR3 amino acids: CASREGQADGYTF. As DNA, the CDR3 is TGTGCCAGCAGAGAGGGACAGGCTGATGGCTACACCTTC.

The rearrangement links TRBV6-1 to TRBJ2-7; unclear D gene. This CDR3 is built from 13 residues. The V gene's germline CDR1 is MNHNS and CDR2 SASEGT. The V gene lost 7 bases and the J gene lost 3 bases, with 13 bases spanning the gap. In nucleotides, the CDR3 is TGTGCCAGCACTCTTATTGTGGGCTACGAGCAGTACTTC. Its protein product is CASTLIVGYEQYF.